Listed below are T cell receptor beta chains from one sample, sequenced in a study of blood T cell repertoires in COVID-19. Produced via immunoSEQ multiplex PCR; TCRdb's table is partial and in-frame only. The sample carries roughly 190,000 clones, roughly nine tenths recorded once. The sequenced sample was PBMCs or T cells enriched from blood (not recorded which). Receptors originate from a woman aged 40 to 55 in a cohort exposed to, infected with or recovered from COVID-19 (not recorded which). Each CDR3 is given with its conserved first and last residue. A D gene is named only where the DNA matches it firmly. Clone size is stated in some rows and not others, as once, few, many or a class when expanded.

TRBV4-3	TRBD1	NA	TRBJ1-1	15	TGCGCCAGCAGCCAATATACAGGGGGCAACACTGAAGCTTTCTTT	CASSQYTGGNTEAFF
TRBV6-2/TRBV6-3	NA	NA	TRBJ1-5	15	TGTGCCAGCAGTTATAGCCAGGGTTTTGGCCAGCCCCAGCATTTT	CASSYSQGFGQPQHF
TRBV7-9	TRBD1	NA	TRBJ1-1	14	TGTGCCACATTTTTCGGACAGGTGAACACTGAAGCTTTCTTT	CATFFGQVNTEAFF
TRBV28	TRBD1	NA	TRBJ1-2	16	TGTGCCAGCAGGTTTATGGGACAGCCCTTAAAGGGAGGCTACACCTTC	CASRFMGQPLKGGYTF
TRBV4-1	NA	NA	TRBJ1-4	16	TGCGCCAGCAGCTTTCGTAAACAGGGTTCTAATGAAAAACTGTTTTTT	CASSFRKQGSNEKLFF
TRBV5-1	NA	once	TRBJ1-1	14	TGCGCCAGCAGCTACTTCCTAGGGAACACTGAAGCTTTCTTT	CASSYFLGNTEAFF
TRBV6-4	TRBD1	NA	TRBJ2-1	19	TGTGCCAGCAGTGAGAGGGACAGGGGGATTTCGAGCTCCTACAATGAGCAGTTCTTC	CASSERDRGISSSYNEQFF
TRBV5-4	NA	NA	TRBJ2-3	16	TGTGCCAGCAGCCTTCCTGAGTTGATCAGCACAGATACGCAGTATTTT	CASSLPELISTDTQYF
TRBV11-2	NA	NA	TRBJ2-5	15	TGTGCCAGCAGCTTAGGGCAGGGGGAGGCGGAGACCCAGTACTTC	CASSLGQGEAETQYF
TRBV7-6	TRBD2	NA	TRBJ2-3	15	TGTGCCAGCCAGTTGGCGGGGGAAATCACAGATACGCAGTATTTT	CASQLAGEITDTQYF
TRBV9	TRBD1	once	TRBJ1-2	13	TGTGCCAGCAGCTTACAGGGGCACTCTGGCTACACCTTC	CASSLQGHSGYTF
TRBV5-4	TRBD1	NA	TRBJ1-2	13	TGTGCCAGCAGCTCACCCAGGGACAGTGGCTACACCTTC	CASSSPRDSGYTF
TRBV29-1	TRBD1	NA	TRBJ1-2	14	TGCAGCGTCGCAGAGGGGGCAGCTAACTATGGCTACACCTTC	CSVAEGAANYGYTF
TRBV11-2	NA	NA	TRBJ1-1	17	TGTGCCAGCAGTTCATGGGCTTTCGATACCATGAACACTGAAGCTTTCTTT	CASSSWAFDTMNTEAFF
TRBV7-2	NA	few	TRBJ2-1	14	TGTGCCAGCCGGGACTCACTCGTCGAAAATGAGCAGTTCTTC	CASRDSLVENEQFF
TRBV30	TRBD1	NA	TRBJ1-2	15	TGTGCCTGGAGGGAGACGGACAGGGAAGTATATGGCTACACCTTC	CAWRETDREVYGYTF
TRBV4-1	NA	NA	TRBJ2-7	15	TGCGCCAGCAGCCAAGAAGCCACAGAGTTCTACGAGCAGTACTTC	CASSQEATEFYEQYF
TRBV5-1	TRBD1	NA	TRBJ1-2	14	TGCGCCAGCAGCTACGACAGGGGAGGTGATGGCTACACCTTC	CASSYDRGGDGYTF
TRBV2	NA	NA	TRBJ1-2	15	TGTGCCAGCAGTGGGGGGCGCGGTTTTAACTATGGCTACACCTTC	CASSGGRGFNYGYTF
TRBV7-6	TRBD2	once	TRBJ2-1	16	TGTGCCAGCAGCTCATATAGCGGGGGGGCCCCAGATGAGCAGTTCTTC	CASSSYSGGAPDEQFF
TRBV28	NA	NA	TRBJ2-7	14	TGTGCCAGCAGTCCCCCGGGGGATTTGTACGAGCAGTACTTC	CASSPPGDLYEQYF
TRBV9	NA	NA	TRBJ2-7	15	TGTGCCAGCAGCGTCGGAGGACGCCCTGACTACGAGCAGTACTTC	CASSVGGRPDYEQYF
TRBV7-9	TRBD2	NA	TRBJ2-1	15	TGTGCCAGCAGCTTACCTAGCGGATACCTCCATGAGCAGTTCTTC	CASSLPSGYLHEQFF
TRBV6-5	NA	NA	TRBJ2-7	12	TGTGCCTCCCACCCCGGGACCTACGAGCAGTACTTC	CASHPGTYEQYF
TRBV5-1	TRBD1	NA	TRBJ2-7	16	TGCGCCAGCAGCTATGAGACAGGGGTCAACACGCGCGAGCAGTACTTC	CASSYETGVNTREQYF
TRBV2	TRBD1	NA	TRBJ2-7	13	TGTGCCAGCAGCTGGGACAGGGACCACGAGCAGTACTTC	CASSWDRDHEQYF
TRBV5-4	TRBD1	NA	TRBJ2-1	15	TGTGCCAGCAGCTTGACGGGACAGGGTTACAATGAGCAGTTCTTC	CASSLTGQGYNEQFF
TRBV5-1	TRBD1	few	TRBJ1-2	14	TGCGCCAGCAGCGGGGGACAGGGTGACTATGGCTACACCTTC	CASSGGQGDYGYTF
TRBV4-3	TRBD2	NA	TRBJ2-1	20	TGCGCCAGCAGCCAAGAAGGACTAGCGGGAGGGATCAGCTCCTACAATGAGCAGTTCTTC	CASSQEGLAGGISSYNEQFF
TRBV2	TRBD2	NA	TRBJ2-1	17	TGTGCCAGCAGTGAAGCCCTAGCGGGTGATTCCTACAATGAGCAGTTCTTC	CASSEALAGDSYNEQFF
TRBV18	TRBD2	once	TRBJ2-7	15	TGTGCCAGCTCACGGGGGGGAAGCCTCCCCTACGAGCAGTACTTC	CASSRGGSLPYEQYF
TRBV21-1	NA	NA	TRBJ2-2	15	TGTGCCAGCAGGGGGAGGAGGGGCAACACCGGGGAGCTGTTTTTT	CASRGRRGNTGELFF
TRBV11-2	NA	NA	TRBJ2-1	14	TGTGCCAGCAGCTACAGACGCGCCGTCGATGAGCAGTTCTTC	CASSYRRAVDEQFF
TRBV3-1/TRBV3-2	TRBD2	NA	TRBJ2-5	16	TGTGCCAGCAGCCACCCTTTGCGGGAGGGCTGGGAGACCCAGTACTTC	CASSHPLREGWETQYF
TRBV29-1	NA	NA	TRBJ2-7	13	TGCAGCGTTGAAGGGGACATATCCTACGAGCAGTACTTC	CSVEGDISYEQYF
TRBV19	NA	NA	TRBJ1-1	13	TGTGCCAGTAGTCCCCAGGGGAGCACTGAAGCTTTCTTT	CASSPQGSTEAFF
TRBV5-4	NA	few	TRBJ1-1	13	TGTGCCAGCAGTCGCGACAGGAACACTGAAGCTTTCTTT	CASSRDRNTEAFF
TRBV27	NA	few	TRBJ1-2	15	TGTGCCAGCAGTTTGTCGGGGTTCGGCTTCGATGGCTACACCTTC	CASSLSGFGFDGYTF
TRBV11-3	NA	once	TRBJ2-7	14	TGTGCCAGCAGCTTGACAGTTAAATCCTACGAGCAGTACTTC	CASSLTVKSYEQYF
TRBV2	TRBD1	NA	TRBJ2-1	19	TGTGCCAGCAGGGAACCGGGACAGTCATACAACCCGGTCCACAATGAGCAGTTCTTC	CASREPGQSYNPVHNEQFF
TRBV7-9	TRBD1	NA	TRBJ1-2	14	TGTGCCAGCAGCTCGCCAGACAGGGGACCTGGCTACACCTTC	CASSSPDRGPGYTF
TRBV5-1	TRBD2	NA	TRBJ2-7	16	TGCGCCAGCAGCTTGGCCCCCGGGGGGGGAGCCTACGAGCAGTACTTC	CASSLAPGGGAYEQYF
TRBV9	TRBD1	NA	TRBJ2-1	16	TGTGCCAGCAGCGAACCCCGGGACAGGCCCCACAATGAGCAGTTCTTC	CASSEPRDRPHNEQFF
TRBV4-3	NA	many	TRBJ2-6	16	TGCGCCAGCAGCCAACGGGGGACCACCGGGGCCAACGTCCTGACTTTC	CASSQRGTTGANVLTF
TRBV24-1	NA	NA	TRBJ1-1	13	TGTGCCACCAGTGATGGGGGGTACACTGAAGCTTTCTTT	CATSDGGYTEAFF
TRBV12-1	NA	NA	TRBJ2-1	15	TGTGCCAGCAGTCGTTTCGGAAGCGGGAGATACGCGCAGTTCTTC	CASSRFGSGRYAQFF
TRBV27	NA	once	TRBJ2-1	16	TGTGCCAGCAGTTTAGGGTATGGAGGTGGACGCAATGAGCAGTTCTTC	CASSLGYGGGRNEQFF
TRBV2	NA	NA	TRBJ2-5	16	TGTGCCACGGGCGGGGCATATACCAACAACCAAGAGACCCAGTACTTC	CATGGAYTNNQETQYF
TRBV13	NA	once	TRBJ1-4	15	TGTGCCAGCAGCTTAGGTTTCGCAACTAATGAAAAACTGTTTTTT	CASSLGFATNEKLFF
TRBV9	TRBD2	NA	TRBJ2-1	15	TGTGCCAGCAGCGCTAGCGGGAGGGTGATTTCTGAGCAGTTCTTC	CASSASGRVISEQFF
TRBV6-5	NA	NA	TRBJ1-1	15	TGTGCCAGCAGTCCCCCCTGGACAGCGAACACTGAAGCTTTCTTT	CASSPPWTANTEAFF
TRBV11-3	NA	NA	TRBJ2-4	15	TGTGCCAGCAGCGGGGGGATGCTAGCCAAAAACATTCAGTACTTC	CASSGGMLAKNIQYF
TRBV10-3	TRBD1	NA	TRBJ1-3	14	TGTGCCATCAGTGCGACAGGGGTTGGAAACACCATATATTTT	CAISATGVGNTIYF
TRBV5-1	TRBD2	NA	TRBJ2-3	16	TGCGCCAGCAGCTTCTACCTAGCGGGAGGGCCGAATACGCAGTATTTT	CASSFYLAGGPNTQYF
TRBV6-6	TRBD2	NA	TRBJ2-3	16	TGTGCCAGCAGTTACTCAGGTGGGAGGGGCGCAGATACGCAGTATTTT	CASSYSGGRGADTQYF
TRBV5-1	TRBD1	NA	TRBJ1-1	16	TGCGCCAGCAGCTCTGGGACAGGGCGAGGGAACACTGAAGCTTTCTTT	CASSSGTGRGNTEAFF
TRBV6-1	TRBD1	NA	TRBJ1-1	13	TGTGCCAGCAGTGACAGGGGGGTCACTGAAGCTTTCTTT	CASSDRGVTEAFF
TRBV9	TRBD1	few	TRBJ1-4	17	TGTGCCAGCAGCCCGAACCCTCCGGGACAGTCGAATGAAAAACTGTTTTTT	CASSPNPPGQSNEKLFF
TRBV19	NA	NA	TRBJ2-1	15	TGTGCCAGTAGTAGCGGGTTCAGCTCCTACAATGAGCAGTTCTTC	CASSSGFSSYNEQFF